This TCR beta chain was recorded in a study of healthy donors' naive CD4 and CD8 T cells. Study conclusions and caveats: Positive CDR3 charge linked to CD4+ cells, negative to CD8+ cells.

Starting from roughly 0.45 ug of total RNA, TCR libraries were made with linear amplification. In the authors' workflow: 5 healthy donors contributed 78,498 sequenced TCR alpha transcripts. TCRdb processed the reads anew with MiXCR; each CDR3 protein has one entry. Clone size and V and J calls follow TCRdb, not the original study. Of about 180,000 distinct CDR3 sequences listed, 65% to 75% were seen once; the top ten hold around 2%. There are a few counts of this clonotype. The antigen remains undetermined. The source material was naive CD4+ and CD8+ T cells sorted from blood, pooled from several donors. This receptor was taken from a pool of human donors in good health; the sample pools cells from several healthy donors.

As DNA, the CDR3 is TGTGCCAGCAGTTACGGCAGGGGGCAAGAGACCCAGTACTTC. Translated, it gives CASSYGRGQETQYF. This rearrangement joins TRBV6-5 to TRBJ2-5; TRBD1 matches 7 bases. CDR1 and CDR2 from the germline V gene are MNHEY and SVGAGI. The CDR3 extends over 14 amino acids. V trimming: 2 bases; J trimming: 2 bases; junction bases outside the gene matches: 2.